This passage covers 25 T cell receptor beta chains from one sample sequenced in a study of T-cell reconstitution after alpha-beta-depleted transplantation in children. Library preparation (for TCRbeta) was performed with unique molecular identifiers. TCRdb re-analysed the PCR reads in MiXCR, keeping a single row per CDR3 protein. The data hold 3,500 to 5,500 distinct CDR3 sequences, with around 11% observed a single time. The material sequenced was PBMCs, mostly from graft donor cells, taken 60 days after TCRalphabeta/CD19-depleted stem cell transplant. The receptor set was obtained from a male patient between 2 and 15 years old who had a stem cell transplant for acute lymphoblastic leukemia, so the T cells may come from the graft donor.

This clonotype was counted ten times or more. V is TRBV21-1 and J is TRBJ2-5; whether TRBD2, the table's D call, matches the DNA was not checked. TRBV21-1 corresponds to a pseudogene. This CDR3 has 14 amino acids. For the CDR3, the DNA is TGTGCCAGCAGCAAAAGGACTAGCGGAGAGACCCAGTACTTC. Translating it yields CASSKRTSGETQYF.

The table lists this clonotype with many counts. This chain uses TRBV7-9 with TRBJ1-4, with D unclear. CDR1 and CDR2 from the germline V gene are SEHNR and FQNEAQ (reference sequence). The V end was cut by 5 bases, the J end by 8 bases, with 15 bases between. The CDR3 runs to 14 residues. This CDR3 is CASSPRVVTEKLFF. The CDR3 DNA is TGTGCCAGCAGCCCCCGGGTGGTCACCGAAAAACTGTTTTTT.

This clonotype was observed at least ten times. V and J are TRBV24-1 and TRBJ2-5; no clear D. Germline CDR1 reads KGHDR; CDR2 reads SFDVKD. The CDR3 loop spans 14 amino acids. The germline V and J ends were trimmed by 11 bases and 0 bases, with 15 bases remaining between them. In DNA, the CDR3 is TGTGCCATCAAGGACCCCCTGTACCAAGAGACCCAGTACTTC. It specifies CAIKDPLYQETQYF.

In its sample, this clonotype was seen many times. The V gene is TRBV9, the J gene TRBJ1-4; 9 bases align to TRBD1. The germline V gene encodes CDR1 SGDLS and CDR2 YYNGEE. CDR3 length: 15 residues. V lost 0 bases and J lost 8; bases outside the gene matches: 5. In nucleotides, the CDR3 is TGTGCCAGCAGCGTAGAGGACAGGGGAAGAGAAAAACTGTTTTTT. Protein product: CASSVEDRGREKLFF.

This clonotype was observed at least ten times. V gene TRBV2 combines with J gene TRBJ2-5, with D possibly TRBD2 on 6 matching bases. The CDR3 runs 15 residues. In germline, CDR1 is SNHLY, CDR2 FYNNEI. Trimming stripped 6 bases from V and 2 bases from J, with 16 bases between. For the CDR3, the DNA is TGTGCCAGCAGCCAGACTAGTATCGAACAAGAGACCCAGTACTTC. Residues: CASSQTSIEQETQYF.

Ten or more counts support this clonotype. The CDR3 DNA reads as TGTGCCAGCAGGGGTAATAGGGGGAACACTGAAGCTTTCTTT. As protein: CASRGNRGNTEAFF. The chain is built from TRBV4-2 and TRBJ1-1; D is perhaps TRBD1 (5 bases). Germline CDR1 LGHNA, CDR2 YNFKEQ. Trimming left V 6 bases short and J 1 base short, with 12 bases between. The CDR3 has 14 residues.

This clonotype has a count of ten or more. The J gene is TRBJ2-5, the V gene TRBV10-3, with TRBD1 matching 7 bases. CDR1 ENHRY and CDR2 SYGVKD come from the germline V gene. V trimming: 5 bases; J trimming: 8 bases; junction bases outside the gene matches: 14. The CDR3 is 15 residues long. As DNA, the CDR3 is TGTGCCATCAGTCCGTCTGGGGACAGAGCTGTAACCCAGTACTTC. This encodes CAISPSGDRAVTQYF.

This clonotype was counted ten times or more. The chain is built from TRBV29-1 and TRBJ2-3, with 9 bases lining up with TRBD1. V was pared by 4 bases and J by 8 bases, with 16 bases of the junction left unmatched. The CDR3 totals 16 residues. CDR1 and CDR2 from the germline V gene are SQVTM and ANQGSEA. CDR3 bases: TGCAGCGTTGTATTTCCAGACAGGGGGGGTCGAGGTACGCAGTATTTT. Translated, it gives CSVVFPDRGGRGTQYF.

Sample share makes this clonotype medium-sized (0.01 to 0.1%). This chain joins TRBV5-4 and TRBJ2-7; 10 positions agree with TRBD2. The CDR3 consists of 14 residues. J gave up 6 bases and V 2 bases, and 5 bases lay outside the gene matches. Per germline, CDR1 SGHNT and CDR2 YYREEE (reference sequence). CDR3 protein: CASSLPAGGREQYF. In DNA, the CDR3 is TGTGCCAGCAGCTTACCAGCGGGGGGGCGCGAGCAGTACTTC.

Judged by abundance, this clonotype is medium-sized (0.01 to 0.1%). The V call is TRBV5-6, the J call TRBJ2-5, with unresolved D. Germline V CDR1 and CDR2: SGHDT, YYEEEE. Trimming left V 0 bases short and J 4 bases short, with 4 bases between. The CDR3 is 12 residues long. CDR3 sequence (DNA): TGTGCCAGCAGCTTGGCGGGAGAGACCCAGTACTTC. It specifies CASSLAGETQYF.

This clonotype was picked up many times. The V and J genes are TRBV20-1 and TRBJ2-5; unclear D gene. CDR1 is DFQATT, CDR2 SNEGSKA, per germline (reference sequence). The CDR3 sequence is 12 residues long. The ends were cut back, 5 bases at V and 1 base at J, with 8 bases in the middle. The CDR3 DNA reads TGCAGTGCTTCCTATCCCCAAGAGACCCAGTACTTC. This sequence encodes CSASYPQETQYF.

This clonotype was counted ten times or more. The V call is TRBV19, the J call TRBJ1-2; D gene ambiguous. Germline-derived CDR1 and CDR2 are LNHDA and SQIVND (reference sequence). The CDR3 runs to 15 residues. V was clipped by 3 bases and J by 2 bases, with 13 bases between them. Here the CDR3 DNA reads TGTGCCAGTAGTATCGAGGCGGGATTAAACTATGGCTACACCTTC. It encodes CASSIEAGLNYGYTF.

This clonotype was seen ten or more times. The chain joins TRBV4-2 to TRBJ2-2; D might be TRBD2 (5 bases). This CDR3 is built from 13 residues. V lost 4 bases and J 6 bases, leaving 9 bases between the germline ends. The germline V gene has CDR1 LGHNA and CDR2 YNFKEQ. Here the CDR3 DNA reads TGTGCCAGCAGCCGGACCGGGGCCGGGGAGCTGTTTTTT. This translates into CASSRTGAGELFF.

This rearrangement joins TRBV30 to TRBJ2-7; D is ambiguous. Germline CDR1 and CDR2: GTSNPN and SVGIG (reference sequence). V lost 0 bases to trimming and J lost 7 bases, with 7 bases between them. The CDR3 is 11 amino acids. CDR3 bases: TGTGCCTGGAGTGTATTCCAGGAGCAGTACTTC. This gives the protein CAWSVFQEQYF.

The sample holds many counts of this clonotype. The chain has TRBV4-3 and TRBJ1-3; D possibly corresponds to TRBD1 (5 bases). The CDR3 length is 15 residues. The germline V and J ends were trimmed by 0 bases and 2 bases, with 8 bases remaining between them. Looked up from germline, CDR1 is LGHNA and CDR2 is YSLEER. The CDR3, as DNA: TGCGCCAGCAGCCAAGATTGGGGCGCTGGAAACACCATATATTTT. Translated, it gives CASSQDWGAGNTIYF.

This clonotype has a handful of counts. This sequence joins TRBV3-1 and TRBJ2-6; no definite D call. Germline-derived CDR1 and CDR2 are LGHDT and YNNKEL (reference sequence). V was clipped by 8 bases and J by 4 bases, with 21 bases between them. The CDR3 sequence is 17 residues long. This CDR3 is CASSTPGPGFGANVLTF. Written as DNA, the CDR3 is TGTGCCAGCTCCACGCCGGGTCCCGGTTTCGGGGCCAACGTCCTGACTTTC.

This clonotype ranks as medium-sized. The chain is built from TRBV12-5 and TRBJ2-6; perhaps TRBD1 as D (6 bases). V was cut by 2 bases and J by 1 base, with 21 bases left in between. CDR3 length: 20 amino acids. Looked up from germline, CDR1 is LGHNT and CDR2 is FRNRAP. The CDR3 is CASGLSPGALTFSGANVLTF. In nucleotides, the CDR3 is TGTGCTAGTGGTTTGTCCCCAGGGGCTCTTACCTTTTCTGGGGCCAACGTCCTGACTTTC.

This clonotype was recorded many times. This rearrangement joins TRBV14 to TRBJ1-1; D is ambiguous. Germline values: CDR1 SGHDN, CDR2 FVKESK. The CDR3 runs to 14 residues. The germline V and J ends were trimmed by 3 bases and 3 bases, with 11 bases remaining between them. The CDR3 DNA reads as TGTGCCAGCAGCCATAGACGGAGTTACACTGAAGCTTTCTTT. Translating gives CASSHRRSYTEAFF.

This clonotype was seen many times. The chain links TRBV6-2 or TRBV6-3 to TRBJ2-5, with D possibly TRBD1 on 6 matching bases. From germline, CDR1 is MNHEY and CDR2 SVGEGT. The CDR3 has 14 amino acids. Trimming pared 9 bases from V and 3 bases from J, leaving 17 bases between. As DNA, the CDR3 is TGTGCCAGTACCCGCCCTTGGGACAAAGAGACCCAGTACTTC. Translated: CASTRPWDKETQYF.

The sample holds many counts of this clonotype. This chain links TRBV20-1 with TRBJ2-7; D perhaps matches TRBD2 (6 bases). Trimming shortened V by 2 bases and J by 5 bases, and 10 bases separated the two germline ends. CDR1 DFQATT and CDR2 SNEGSKA come from the germline V gene (reference sequence). The CDR3 has 12 amino acids. The CDR3 coding sequence is TGCAGTGCTAGACGGAGGGGAGACGAGCAGTACTTC. It specifies CSARRRGDEQYF.

There are many counts of this clonotype. Written as DNA, the CDR3 is TGTGCCAGCAGCCCCCCGAGCGACAGCCAAGAGACCCAGTACTTC. Encoded protein: CASSPPSDSQETQYF. The rearrangement joins TRBV7-3 to TRBJ2-5, with D possibly being TRBD1 (5 bases). The CDR3 spans 15 residues. The ends were cut back, 5 bases at V and 1 base at J, with 14 bases in the middle. Germline V CDR1 and CDR2: SGHTA, FQGTGA.

This clonotype occurred many times. The V and J genes are TRBV9 and TRBJ1-1, with 10 bases that match TRBD1. The CDR3 length is 14 residues. Germline V gene sequence: CDR1 SGDLS, CDR2 YYNGEE. The V gene end was trimmed by 1 base and the J gene end by 5 bases; junction bases not matched to a gene: 2. The CDR3 nucleotides read TGTGCCAGCAGCGTAAGGACAGGGGGAACTGAAGCTTTCTTT. It translates to CASSVRTGGTEAFF.

This clonotype was counted ten times or more. The chain is built from TRBV20-1 and TRBJ1-5; tentatively, D is TRBD1 (5 bases). V shed 3 bases and J shed 1 base, with 10 bases lying between them. The CDR3 length is 14 residues. CDR1 DFQATT and CDR2 SNEGSKA come from the germline V gene (reference sequence). CDR3 in amino acids: CSASKGLSNQPQHF. DNA of the CDR3: TGCAGTGCTAGTAAGGGGTTGAGCAATCAGCCCCAGCATTTT.

This clonotype has at least ten counts. The chain recombines TRBV9 with TRBJ1-6; D is undetermined. Per germline, CDR1 SGDLS and CDR2 YYNGEE. The V end lost 0 bases, the J end lost 0 bases, and 19 bases lay between the germline ends. The CDR3 is 20 residues long. The CDR3 nucleotides are TGTGCCAGCAGCGTAGCGGTCCAGCGCCGCTTAAGCTCCTATAATTCACCCCTCCACTTT. Its protein product is CASSVAVQRRLSSYNSPLHF.

This clonotype was seen repeatedly, ten times or more. The chain combines TRBV4-2 with TRBJ2-1, with D possibly called TRBD1 or TRBD2 (5 bases each). Germline values: CDR1 LGHNA, CDR2 YNFKEQ. The CDR3 sequence is 14 residues long. V gave up 4 bases and J gave up 15 bases, with 22 bases separating them. The CDR3 is CASSRGPGEGESFF. CDR3 DNA: TGTGCCAGCAGCCGCGGCCCCGGGGAAGGGGAGTCGTTCTTC.